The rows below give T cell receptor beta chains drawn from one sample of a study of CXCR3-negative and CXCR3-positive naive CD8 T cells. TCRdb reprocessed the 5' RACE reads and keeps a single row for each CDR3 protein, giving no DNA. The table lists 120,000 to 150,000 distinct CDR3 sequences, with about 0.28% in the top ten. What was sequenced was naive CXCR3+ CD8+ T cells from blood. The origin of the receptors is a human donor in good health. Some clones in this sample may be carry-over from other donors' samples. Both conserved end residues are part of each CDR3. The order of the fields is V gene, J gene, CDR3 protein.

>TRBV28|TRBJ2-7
CASSYSSGGEYEQYF
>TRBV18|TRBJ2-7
CASSPGTDEQYF
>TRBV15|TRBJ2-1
CATSRPSGAHNEQFF
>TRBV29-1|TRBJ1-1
CSVEGEEAEAFF
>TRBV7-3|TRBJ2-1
CASSLSPRFYNEQFF
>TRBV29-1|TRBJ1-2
CSADLSGSIGYTF
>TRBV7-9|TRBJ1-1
CASSLALGRDTEAFF
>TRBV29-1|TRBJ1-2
CSVDRAHYGYTF
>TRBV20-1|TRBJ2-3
CSARVPPLLSGRLTDTQYF
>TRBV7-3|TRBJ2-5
CASSSSGDDETQYF
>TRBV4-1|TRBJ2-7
CASSLSPDEGFDEQYF
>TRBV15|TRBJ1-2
CATSRDKGQGSGYTF
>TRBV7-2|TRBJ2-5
CASSFRLAGEKETQYF
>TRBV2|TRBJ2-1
CATVRVLSYNEQFF
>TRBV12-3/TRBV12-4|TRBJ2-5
CASSFAGQGETQYF
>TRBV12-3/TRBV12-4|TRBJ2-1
CASSFPDRVHNEQFF
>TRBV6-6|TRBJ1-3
CASSLQGTAYF
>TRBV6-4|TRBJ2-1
CASSVRGGGSYNEQFF
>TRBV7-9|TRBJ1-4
CASSPSQGNEKLFF
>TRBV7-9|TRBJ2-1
CASSLSGVTSGGPENNEQFF
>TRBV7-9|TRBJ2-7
CASSLAWTGYEQYF
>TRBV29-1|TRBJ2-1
CSVGDRANEQFF
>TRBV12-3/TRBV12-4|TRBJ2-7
CASSVAGGGVSYEQYF
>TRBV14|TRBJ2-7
CASSLLASGRPDYYEQYF
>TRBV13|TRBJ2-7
CASSPGGGGMSSYEQYF
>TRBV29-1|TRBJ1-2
CSVEVDSLSRGQGYTF